These 3 T cell receptor beta chains were sequenced from one sample in a study of blood T cell repertoires in COVID-19. TCRdb's table, derived via immunoSEQ multiplex PCR, lists solely in-frame clones and lacks some. The repertoire holds approximately 150,000 clones, with about 83% as singletons. Input material: peripheral blood. The origin of the receptors is a man in his sixties or seventies who had recovered from COVID-19.

The chain joins TRBV7-9 to TRBJ1-2; D gene uncertain. CDR1 is SEHNR, CDR2 FQNEAQ, per germline (reference sequence). The CDR3 contains 14 residues. Trimming cost V 4 bases and J 6 bases, with 15 bases left between them. CDR3 DNA: TGTGCCAGCAGCTCACAGCCGGGAATCGATGGCTACACCTTC. Residues: CASSSQPGIDGYTF.

This clone was recorded a few times. The J gene is TRBJ1-3, the V gene TRBV3-1 (or the pseudogene TRBV3-2), with 8 bases lining up with TRBD1. The ends lost 5 bases at V and 0 bases at J; junction bases unmatched: 3. The length of the CDR3 is 15 residues. CDR1 is LGHDT, CDR2 YNNKEL, per germline (reference sequence). The DNA of the CDR3 is TGTGCCAGCAGCTTAGGGACAGGCTCTGGAAACACCATATATTTT. Protein product: CASSLGTGSGNTIYF.

V gene TRBV21-1 combines with J gene TRBJ2-3; the D call of TRBD2 is as the table states it, not checked on the DNA. TRBV21-1 is described as a pseudogene. The CDR3 is 15 amino acids. The CDR3 reads CASSRLADRAGTQYF. In DNA form, the CDR3 reads TGTGCCAGCAGCAGACTAGCGGACCGTGCAGGTACGCAGTATTTT.